This T cell receptor beta chain was sequenced for a study of blood T cell repertoires in COVID-19. Germline lookup yields CDR1 MNHNS and CDR2 SASEGT. The germline V and J ends were trimmed by 2 bases and 4 bases, with 12 bases remaining between them. This CDR3 is 15 amino acids long. In the original workflow: By means of reference gene primer amplification, nucleated cell counts were estimated. TCRdb's table, derived via immunoSEQ multiplex PCR, lists solely in-frame clones and lacks some. D and trimming were read from the DNA, whereas the V and J calls and clone size are those reported in that table. The sample consists of hundreds of thousands of clones, approximately 90% of them appearing once.

The chain carries TRBV6-1 and TRBJ1-5; D might be TRBD1 (6 bases). The origin of this receptor is a woman in her late teens or twenties with acute COVID-19. Sequencing was done on a sample of PBMCs or T cells enriched from blood (not recorded which). CDR3 sequence (DNA): TGTGCCAGCAGTGAATGGGGGCAGGGTAATCAGCCCCAGCATTTT. It specifies CASSEWGQGNQPQHF.